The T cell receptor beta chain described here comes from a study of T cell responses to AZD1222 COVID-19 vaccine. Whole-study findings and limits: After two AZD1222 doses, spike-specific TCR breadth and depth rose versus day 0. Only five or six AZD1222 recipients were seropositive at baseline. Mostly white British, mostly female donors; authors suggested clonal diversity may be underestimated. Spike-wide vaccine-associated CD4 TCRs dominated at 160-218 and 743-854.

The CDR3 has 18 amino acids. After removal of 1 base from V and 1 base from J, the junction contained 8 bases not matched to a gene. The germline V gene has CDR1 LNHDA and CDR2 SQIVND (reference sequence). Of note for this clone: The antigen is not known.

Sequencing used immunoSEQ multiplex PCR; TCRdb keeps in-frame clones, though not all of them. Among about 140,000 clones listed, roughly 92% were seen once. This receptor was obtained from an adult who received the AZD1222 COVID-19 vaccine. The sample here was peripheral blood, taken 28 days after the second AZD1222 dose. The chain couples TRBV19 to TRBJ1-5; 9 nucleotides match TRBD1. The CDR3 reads CASSIVGQGTRSNQPQHF. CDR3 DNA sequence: TGTGCCAGTAGTATAGTAGGACAGGGGACTCGGAGCAATCAGCCCCAGCATTTT.